What follows is one T cell receptor (beta chain) and its context. This record comes from a study of blood T cell repertoires in COVID-19. This CDR3 is 16 amino acids long. Trimming removed 9 bases from V and 4 bases from J; junction bases left unmatched: 15. The germline gives CDR1 LNHDA, CDR2 SQIVND (reference sequence). Using immunoSEQ multiplex PCR, the repertoire was profiled, and TCRdb retains in-frame clones only, with some absent. The sample lists around 200,000 clones; about 90% were seen once. The chain joins TRBV19 to TRBJ2-5, with 9 bases aligning to TRBD1. Sequences were obtained from peripheral blood. The receptor was isolated from a man aged 50-59 years with acute or convalescent COVID-19. The CDR3 bases are TGTGCCAGCAGACCCCGACAGGGGGTGTGGGGAGAGACCCAGTACTTC. It translates to CASRPRQGVWGETQYF.